The rows below give T cell receptor beta chains drawn from one sample of a study of cytomegalovirus exposure and HLA in healthy donors. Only in-frame clones appear in the TCRdb table, and some are missing; sequencing was by immunoSEQ multiplex PCR. This sample has under 200,000 clones, with roughly 83% found just once. The source material was PBMCs. The source of these receptors is a boy aged 2 to 10 in good health and CMV-seronegative. Each CDR3 is given without its conserved first and last residue. Fields, in order: V gene, CDR3 length, CDR3 protein.

>TRBV30|11
AWSPGGDQPQH
>TRBV6-5|14
ASSLIAGVGYNEQF
>TRBV7-9|13
ASSFSGTGGYEQY
>TRBV29-1|10
RVVDRQENLF
>TRBV10-2|13
ASSATGLRTDTQY
>TRBV4-1|16
ASSQIGGDRGRPYEQY
>TRBV2|13
ASSPGLAENYEQY
>TRBV11-2|12
ASSLVFLGNTIY
>TRBV13|14
ASSLDRGYNTGELF
>TRBV2|11
ASSSGGDQPQH
>TRBV13|10
ASSRRMDGYT
>TRBV13|11
ASSPLGEVEQF
>TRBV6-1|10
ATTLQGNEQY
>TRBV19|10
ASSPPRWPQH
>TRBV19|12
ASTFDRELSEAF
>TRBV5-6|14
ASSLVTLVAKNIQY
>TRBV5-4|15
ASSSHHTGTGGPEQY
>TRBV2|9
ASRQNTEAF
>TRBV29-1|14
SVDPDGVRDYNEQF
>TRBV11-2|15
ASSLFGTSGSGDTQY
>TRBV6-5|13
ASRSSAGVTYEQY
>TRBV6-5|11
ASGDISGYEQY
>TRBV5-4|14
ASSLGTGRSSYEQY
>TRBV19|12
ASSIGQVNQPQH
>TRBV7-9|15
ASSLAVVAGGTDTQY
>TRBV2|14
ASSDPDSGGTGELF
>TRBV4-1|13
ASSQDGAGHNEQF
>TRBV27|16
ASSFPYPDGGGNQPQH
>TRBV28|12
ASSLRTGLGELF
>TRBV5-5|12
ASRTDEGAYEQY
>TRBV28|12
ASTKGLGDNEQF
>TRBV25-1|11
ASTLGPGQPQH
>TRBV19|13
ASSALRDYGNTIY
>TRBV6-5|12
ASLIGGKRTEAF
>TRBV5-1|12
ASSFSSGDYGYT
>TRBV27|12
ASTFTGTGGMQF
>TRBV7-2|14
ASSLGGAGAGNEQF
>TRBV9|14
ASSVGVGGPQETQY
>TRBV27|15
ASSSTGTTIYQETQY
>TRBV5-6|13
ASSLGTGSGNTIY
>TRBV5-1|15
ASSLGLGANMNTEAF
>TRBV2|13
ASTWTVAGANVLT
>TRBV5-1|13
ASSLVQGSPYEQY
>TRBV6-5|11
ASSRTGDYGYT
>TRBV30|11
AWTGTEGEKLF
>TRBV30|13
AWSLRRRGRVGQF
>TRBV5-6|14
ASSSLGTGHNEKLF
>TRBV29-1|11
SEATGLNTEAF
>TRBV23-1|9
ASRTGQGAF
>TRBV5-4|15
ASSVGLAGGPRNEQF
>TRBV29-1|16
SVPGSSGRVPLSYEQY
>TRBV5-1|12
ASSPGTGNTEAF
>TRBV4-2|12
ASSQDSSSYEQY
>TRBV28|13
ASSLSRGPNTEAF
>TRBV6-1|10
ASSEREGTQY